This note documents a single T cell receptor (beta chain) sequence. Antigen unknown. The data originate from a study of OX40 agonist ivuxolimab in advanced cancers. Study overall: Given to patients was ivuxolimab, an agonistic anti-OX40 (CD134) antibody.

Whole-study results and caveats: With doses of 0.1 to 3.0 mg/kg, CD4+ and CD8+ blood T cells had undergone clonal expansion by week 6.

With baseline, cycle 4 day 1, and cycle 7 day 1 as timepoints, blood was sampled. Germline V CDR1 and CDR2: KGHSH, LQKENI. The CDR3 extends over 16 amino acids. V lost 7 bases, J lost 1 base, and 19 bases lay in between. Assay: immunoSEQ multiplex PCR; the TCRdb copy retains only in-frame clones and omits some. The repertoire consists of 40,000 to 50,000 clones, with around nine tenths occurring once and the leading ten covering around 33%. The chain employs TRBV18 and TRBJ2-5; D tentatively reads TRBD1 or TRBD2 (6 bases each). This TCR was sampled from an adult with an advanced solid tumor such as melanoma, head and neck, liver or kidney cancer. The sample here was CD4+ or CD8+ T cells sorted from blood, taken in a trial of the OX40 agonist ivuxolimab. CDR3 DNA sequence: TGTGCCAGCTTCGAAGGAGGGGGGCGGCGCCAAGAGACCCAGTACTTC. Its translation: CASFEGGGRRQETQYF. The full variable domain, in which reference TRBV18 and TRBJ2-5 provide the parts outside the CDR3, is NAGVMQNPRHLVRRRGQEARLRCSPMKGHSHVYWYRQLPEEGLKFMVYLQKENIIDESGMPKERFSAEFPKEGPSILRIQQVVRGDSAAYFCASFEGGGRRQETQYFGPGTRLLVL.